This record looks at one T cell receptor beta chain sequence and its context. CDR1 and CDR2 (germline): SGHRS, YFSETQ. The CDR3 has 17 residues. The V and J ends lost 0 bases and 3 bases, in that order; junction bases with no gene match: 7. The table came from immunoSEQ multiplex PCR; TCRdb's copy has only in-frame clones and leaves some out. The sample holds a few million clones, roughly nine tenths seen once. The data originate from a study of shared clonotypes between healthy human individuals. The receptor's source is a man younger than 35 in good health. This chain uses TRBV5-1 with TRBJ2-1, with TRBD1 matching over 9 bases. Sequencing was performed on naive CD4+ T cells sorted from blood. The sample's subset: CD45RA+ positively selected. In DNA form, the CDR3 reads TGCGCCAGCAGCTTGGGCCCCGGGACAGGGCACTACAATGAGCAGTTCTTC. Translation: CASSLGPGTGHYNEQFF.